These 5 T cell receptor beta chains were sequenced from one sample in a study of shared clonotypes between healthy human individuals. Measured with immunoSEQ multiplex PCR; TCRdb has only the in-frame clones, and not every one. Of 2,500,000 or so clones in the sample, 85% to 95% were seen once. Specimen: naive CD4+ T cells from PBMCs. The subset denotes: CD45RA+ positively selected. These receptors were collected from a man aged 18-30 years in good health. Some clones in this sample may be carry-over from other donors' samples.

The rearrangement uses TRBV27 and TRBJ2-7; D unresolved. V lost 6 bases and J 0 bases, leaving 12 bases between the germline ends. Per the germline V gene, CDR1 is MNHEY and CDR2 is SMNVEV (reference sequence). The CDR3 has 14 residues. CDR3: CASRFSRPSYEQYF. CDR3 sequence (DNA): TGTGCCAGCAGATTTTCCCGTCCCTCCTACGAGCAGTACTTC.

This chain links TRBV6-6 with TRBJ2-7; D is undetermined. V lost 5 bases and J lost 0, with 11 bases in between. The CDR3 runs 14 residues. In germline, CDR1 is MNHNY, CDR2 SVGAGI (reference sequence). CDR3 amino acids: CASSRTLGSYEQYF. The CDR3 nucleotides are TGTGCCAGCAGTAGGACGCTCGGCTCCTACGAGCAGTACTTC.

This clone was observed a single time. The chain uses TRBV27 and TRBJ2-7; a weak D match, TRBD1 (5 bases). Trimming left V 3 bases short and J 5 bases short, with 14 bases between. Germline V gene data show CDR1 as MNHEY and CDR2 as SMNVEV (reference sequence). CDR3 length: 14 amino acids. CDR3 residues: CASSFPGRFNEQYF. CDR3 coding DNA: TGTGCCAGCAGTTTTCCAGGGCGCTTCAACGAGCAGTACTTC.

The chain is built from TRBV5-1 and TRBJ2-5; tentative D call: TRBD1 (6 bases). This CDR3 comprises 15 residues. Trimming removed 0 bases at V and 3 bases at J, with 12 bases between. Germline values: CDR1 SGHRS, CDR2 YFSETQ. The CDR3, as DNA: TGCGCCAGCAGCTTGGCCGCACAGGGAGAAGAGACCCAGTACTTC. It specifies CASSLAAQGEETQYF. Supplemented by reference TRBV5-1 and TRBJ2-5, the full variable domain reads KAGVTQTPRYLIKTRGQQVTLSCSPISGHRSVSWYQQTPGQGLQFLFEYFSETQRNKGNFPGRFSGRQFSNSRSEMNVSTLELGDSALYLCASSLAAQGEETQYFGPGTRLLVL.

Details on this clone: This sample also contains other DNA sequences that code for the same CDR3. The genes are TRBV2 and TRBJ1-5, with 7 bases fitting TRBD1. Per the germline V gene, CDR1 is SNHLY and CDR2 is FYNNEI. This CDR3 is 13 amino acids long. With V trimmed by 5 bases and J by 4 bases, 2 bases remained unmatched. The CDR3 DNA reads as TGTGCCAGCAGTCGACAGGGAAATCAGCCCCAGCATTTT. It is translated as CASSRQGNQPQHF.